A single sample gave rise to the 5 T cell receptor beta chains below, sequenced in a study of T-cell memory formation after mild COVID-19. TCRdb independently ran MiXCR on the 5' RACE reads; one entry per CDR3 protein. Among approximately 260,000 distinct CDR3 sequences listed, around 15% were seen once. Specimen: PBMCs or a T cell subset sorted from them (not recorded which). These receptors originate from a man between 18 and 35 years old who had mild COVID-19 (a few samples of this study predate the infection). Cell type and time point are not known.

This clonotype was picked up a small number of times. The V call is TRBV20-1, the J call TRBJ2-3, with D perhaps TRBD2 (7 bases). The V end was cut by 2 bases, the J end by 3 bases, with 15 bases between. CDR1 and CDR2 from the germline V gene are DFQATT and SNEGSKA (reference sequence). The CDR3 has 15 residues. CDR3 sequence reads: CSARMGGARTDTQYF. In DNA, the CDR3 is TGCAGTGCTAGAATGGGGGGGGCTCGGACAGATACGCAGTATTTT.

In this sample, this clonotype turned up a few times. The rearrangement links TRBV6-2 or TRBV6-3 to TRBJ2-1; D gene unclear. This CDR3 region has 12 residues. The germline V gene encodes CDR1 MNHEY and CDR2 SVGEGT. V dropped 6 bases and J dropped 5 bases, with 8 bases sitting between them. The CDR3 loop is CASSWTNNEQFF. The CDR3 DNA is TGTGCCAGCAGCTGGACGAACAATGAGCAGTTCTTC.

The chain is built from TRBV7-2 and TRBJ2-1, with 8 bases fitting TRBD1. The germline CDR1 and CDR2 sequences are SGHTA and FQGNSA. The junction had 6 bases not matched to a gene; V was cut back by 5 bases and J by 0 bases. This CDR3 spans 16 amino acids. The CDR3: CASSRQGASSYNEQFF. The CDR3 DNA reads as TGTGCCAGCAGCCGGCAGGGGGCGAGCTCCTACAATGAGCAGTTCTTC.

V usage is TRBV9 and J usage is TRBJ2-3, with 9 positions matching TRBD2. This CDR3 region has 16 residues. The V segment lost 0 bases and the J segment 1 base; nucleotides outside the gene matches: 3. The germline gives CDR1 SGDLS, CDR2 YYNGEE. The CDR3 protein is CASSVALAGRTDTQYF. The CDR3 nucleotides are TGTGCCAGCAGCGTAGCTCTAGCGGGGCGCACAGATACGCAGTATTTT.

This clonotype turned up a few times. The chain combines TRBV4-1 with TRBJ1-5, with 10 bases matching TRBD1. CDR1 MGHRA and CDR2 YSYEKL come from the germline V gene. The J segment lost 2 bases and the V segment lost 0 bases, leaving 1 base of the junction unmatched. This CDR3 contains 16 residues. The CDR3 loop is CASSQDGTGGNQPQHF. The CDR3 nucleotides are TGCGCCAGCAGCCAAGACGGGACAGGGGGCAATCAGCCCCAGCATTTT.